What follows are 24 T cell receptor beta chains derived from one specimen sequenced in a study of OX40 agonist ivuxolimab in advanced cancers. Assay used: immunoSEQ multiplex PCR; TCRdb lists only in-frame clones, some missing. The profile shows tens of thousands of clones, roughly nine tenths of them singletons. Sequencing used CD4+ or CD8+ T cells sorted from blood, obtained in a trial of the OX40 agonist ivuxolimab. These receptors all come from an adult with an advanced solid tumor such as melanoma, head and neck, liver or kidney cancer.

The chain employs TRBV27 and TRBJ2-1, with TRBD2 matching 7 bases. This CDR3 region has 13 residues. The V gene end was trimmed by 6 bases and the J gene end by 5 bases; junction bases not matched to a gene: 4. Germline CDR1 MNHEY, CDR2 SMNVEV (reference sequence). The CDR3 is CASRLAEHNEQFF. The CDR3 bases are TGTGCCAGCAGGCTAGCGGAACACAATGAGCAGTTCTTC.

This chain joins TRBV5-4 and TRBJ2-7, with 13 bases identical to TRBD2. The V and J ends lost 4 bases and 4 bases, in that order; junction bases with no gene match: 5. Germline-derived CDR1 and CDR2 are SGHNT and YYREEE (reference sequence). The CDR3 is made up of 15 amino acids. The chain's CDR3 is CASSGGTSGKYEQYF. The CDR3 nucleotides read TGTGCCAGCAGCGGGGGGACTAGCGGGAAGTACGAGCAGTACTTC.

This chain uses TRBV2 with TRBJ1-2, with D perhaps TRBD1 (5 bases). Germline CDR1 reads SNHLY; CDR2 reads FYNNEI. This CDR3 is 15 amino acids long. V was trimmed by 4 bases and J by 6 bases, leaving 18 bases between them. For the CDR3, the DNA is TGTGCCAGCAGTGGAGGGAGGGGCATCCTAGATGGCTACACCTTC. Its translation is CASSGGRGILDGYTF.

The chain is built from TRBV18 and TRBJ1-4, with no clear D. The CDR3 is made up of 15 amino acids. The ends were cut back, 4 bases at V and 7 bases at J, with 16 bases in the middle. Germline-derived CDR1 and CDR2 are KGHSH and LQKENI. CDR3 DNA sequence: TGTGCCAGCTCACGGGAGTACGGCTACTCTGAAAAACTGTTTTTT. Amino acids: CASSREYGYSEKLFF.

The chain is built from TRBV29-1 and TRBJ2-1, with D tentatively TRBD1 (7 bases). The CDR3 is 15 residues long. Germline loops: CDR1 SQVTM, CDR2 ANQGSEA. Deletions cut 7 bases from V and 2 bases from J, with 18 bases between. DNA of the CDR3: TGCAGCGCCCTAGCGAGGGGGCAGGCCTACAATGAGCAGTTCTTC. Translating it yields CSALARGQAYNEQFF.

This chain connects TRBV9 to TRBJ2-1; no firm D call. Germline V gives CDR1 SGDLS, CDR2 YYNGEE. V was clipped by 0 bases and J by 0 bases, with 10 bases between them. The CDR3 sequence is 16 residues long. This CDR3 reads CASSVEGRSSYNEQFF. CDR3 bases: TGTGCCAGCAGCGTAGAAGGTAGATCCTCCTACAATGAGCAGTTCTTC.

The chain uses TRBV30 and TRBJ1-5, with D maybe TRBD1 (6 bases). CDR1 GTSNPN and CDR2 SVGIG come from the germline V gene (reference sequence). V lost 0 bases and J 7 bases, leaving 10 bases between the germline ends. The CDR3 has 13 residues. For the CDR3, the DNA is TGTGCCTGGAGTGTACAGGGTGGACAGCCCCAGCATTTT. It encodes CAWSVQGGQPQHF.

This sequence joins TRBV27 and TRBJ2-1; 8 bases fit TRBD2. Germline CDR1 is MNHEY and CDR2 is SMNVEV (reference sequence). CDR3 size: 13 residues. Trimming took 4 bases from V and 6 from J; bases not matched to a gene: 2. The DNA of the CDR3 is TGTGCCAGCAGTTCCGGGACTAGCAATGAGCAGTTCTTC. Amino acids: CASSSGTSNEQFF.

The CDR3 region is CASSNGNEQFF. DNA of the CDR3: TGTGCCAGCAGTAACGGCAATGAGCAGTTCTTC. The chain combines TRBV27 with TRBJ2-1; D uncertain. Germline V lookup: CDR1 MNHEY, CDR2 SMNVEV (reference sequence). The CDR3 consists of 11 residues. V shed 5 bases and J shed 6 bases, with 5 bases lying between them.

The chain couples TRBV27 to TRBJ2-3; D gene unclear. CDR1 is MNHEY, CDR2 SMNVEV, per germline (reference sequence). The CDR3 sequence is 14 residues long. Between the trimmed V and J ends, which lost 5 bases and 5 bases, there was a span of 14 bases. The CDR3: CASSDFRLGDTQYF. The DNA for the CDR3 is TGTGCCAGCAGTGACTTTCGATTGGGAGATACGCAGTATTTT.

The gene calls are TRBV28 and TRBJ2-1, with 7 bases identical to TRBD2. Germline V gene sequence: CDR1 MDHEN, CDR2 SYDVKM. CDR3 length: 16 amino acids. V lost 4 bases to trimming and J lost 2 bases; unmatched junction nucleotides: 8. CDR3 DNA sequence: TGTGCCAGCAGTTCCGGTCGGGGGGTCACCTACAATGAGCAGTTCTTC. Amino acid sequence: CASSSGRGVTYNEQFF.

As concerns this clone: A much larger clone sits a single nucleotide away, making a read error possible. This rearrangement joins TRBV5-6 to TRBJ2-2, with D possibly called TRBD1 or TRBD2 (5 bases each). Looked up from germline, CDR1 is SGHDT and CDR2 is YYEEEE. The CDR3 extends over 15 amino acids. V gave up 4 bases and J gave up 1 base, with 11 bases separating them. The CDR3 loop is CASSPGTGNTGELFF. The CDR3 bases are TGTGCCAGCAGCCCCGGGACGGGGAACACCGGGGAGCTGTTTTTT.

CDR3 sequence reads: CASSNINAEQYF. The CDR3 nucleotides read TGTGCCAGCAGCAACATCAACGCCGAGCAGTACTTC. The rearrangement joins TRBV5-4 to TRBJ2-7; D unclear. V lost 4 bases, J lost 6 bases, and 11 bases lay in between. CDR1 and CDR2 (germline): SGHNT, YYREEE (reference sequence). The CDR3 runs to 12 residues.

CDR3 in DNA: TGTGCCAGCAGTCATTCGCCCTCGATGTCCCCTTACGAGCAGTACTTC. Translation gives CASSHSPSMSPYEQYF. The rearrangement links TRBV28 to TRBJ2-7, with no clear D. The CDR3 contains 16 residues. The germline gives CDR1 MDHEN, CDR2 SYDVKM. Trimming stripped 5 bases from V and 4 bases from J, with 21 bases between.

The chain couples TRBV5-1 to TRBJ2-3; TRBD1 matches at 10 bases. The CDR3 has 15 residues. V shed 0 bases, J shed 4 bases, and the junction held 2 bases outside the gene matches. Per the germline V gene, CDR1 is SGHRS and CDR2 is YFSETQ. CDR3 loop: CASSLVGQGSDTQYF. CDR3 nucleotide sequence: TGCGCCAGCAGCTTGGTGGGACAGGGGTCAGATACGCAGTATTTT.

V is TRBV6-6 and J is TRBJ2-1, with TRBD1 identical over 8 bases. J lost 7 bases, V lost 2 bases, and 4 bases had no gene match. This CDR3 is built from 14 residues. The germline V gene has CDR1 MNHNY and CDR2 SVGAGI (reference sequence). The CDR3 protein is CASSYVTGANEQFF. The CDR3 DNA follows: TGTGCCAGCAGTTACGTGACAGGGGCAAATGAGCAGTTCTTC.

This chain uses TRBV19 with TRBJ1-2; perhaps TRBD1 as D (6 bases). The CDR3 length is 15 residues. V lost 5 bases and J 1 base, leaving 14 bases between the germline ends. Germline V gene sequence: CDR1 LNHDA, CDR2 SQIVND (reference sequence). CDR3 loop: CASSLIWTDNYGYTF. CDR3 coding DNA: TGTGCCAGTAGTCTAATCTGGACAGATAACTATGGCTACACCTTC. The variable domain in full, completed from reference TRBV19 and TRBJ1-2, reads DGGITQSPKYLFRKEGQNVTLSCEQNLNHDAMYWYRQDPGQGLRLIYYSQIVNDFQKGDIAEGYSVSREKKESFPLTVTSAQKNPTAFYLCASSLIWTDNYGYTFGSGTRLTVV.

The V call is TRBV5-4, the J call TRBJ2-7, with D perhaps TRBD1 (6 bases). The V and J ends lost 3 bases and 0 bases respectively, with 10 bases between them. The CDR3 extends over 14 amino acids. CDR1 is SGHNT and CDR2 is YYREEE in the germline V gene (reference sequence). The CDR3 DNA reads as TGTGCCAGCAGCTGGGGGCTAGGCTCCTACGAGCAGTACTTC. Protein product: CASSWGLGSYEQYF.

V gene TRBV10-1 combines with J gene TRBJ2-3; D perhaps matches TRBD2 (6 bases). V gave up 4 bases and J gave up 3 bases, with 14 bases separating them. The CDR3 is 15 residues long. Germline-derived CDR1 and CDR2 are WNHNN and SYGVQD (reference sequence). CDR3 region: CASSGSGFGTDTQYF. The CDR3 DNA reads as TGCGCCAGCAGTGGGAGCGGGTTTGGGACAGATACGCAGTATTTT.

V gene TRBV6-8 combines with J gene TRBJ2-2; no reliable D call. Germline V gives CDR1 MNHGY, CDR2 SAAAGT. Trimming cost V 6 bases and J 6 bases, with 5 bases left between them. The CDR3 is 11 amino acids. CDR3 nucleotides: TGTGCCAGCAGCGTAGCCGGGGAGCTGTTTTTT. It yields the protein CASSVAGELFF.

The J gene is TRBJ1-1, the V gene TRBV10-2; no clear D. Trimming removed 8 bases at V and 7 bases at J, with 8 bases between. The V gene's germline CDR1 is WSHSY and CDR2 SAAADI. The length of the CDR3 is 10 residues. CDR3 bases: TGCGCCAGCTTCGAGAGTGAAGCTTTCTTT. It encodes CASFESEAFF.

The chain combines TRBV2 with TRBJ1-2; 10 nucleotides agree with TRBD1. Losses at the gene ends were 4 bases for V and 8 bases for J; bases not matched to a gene: 4. The germline gives CDR1 SNHLY, CDR2 FYNNEI. The CDR3 length is 13 residues. In nucleotides, the CDR3 is TGTGCCAGCAGTGGACAGGGGGCGAGAGGCTACACCTTC. This gives the protein CASSGQGARGYTF.

The genes are TRBV28 and TRBJ2-7; 13 nucleotides line up with TRBD2. The CDR3 runs to 16 residues. The V gene end was trimmed by 6 bases and the J gene end by 4 bases; junction bases not matched to a gene: 9. The germline CDR1 and CDR2 sequences are MDHEN and SYDVKM. The CDR3 coding sequence is TGTGCCAGCAGCGGACTAGCGGGAGATGGGCTGTACGAGCAGTACTTC. Amino acid sequence: CASSGLAGDGLYEQYF.

The rearrangement links TRBV20-1 to TRBJ2-3; possible D gene TRBD2, 6 bases. The ends were cut back, 6 bases at V and 9 bases at J, with 13 bases in the middle. CDR1 and CDR2 (germline): DFQATT, SNEGSKA (reference sequence). The CDR3 covers 11 residues. In DNA, the CDR3 is TGCAGTGCCCTGGAGGGTAGCACGCAGTATTTT. Translation gives CSALEGSTQYF.